In this sample, the clone carrying this TCR beta chain turned up many times. The CDR3 length is 15 residues. Per the germline V gene, CDR1 is MNHEY and CDR2 is SVGAGI. V was pared by 0 bases and J by 6 bases, with 5 bases of the junction left unmatched. These data belong to a study of early T cells in non-severe SARS-CoV-2 infection. On the study more broadly: Sequencing of bulk RNA from unsorted whole blood was done, without chain pairing.

Unique molecular identifier tags were affixed to discrete cDNA molecules. TCRdb itself ran the 5' RACE reads through MiXCR, one entry per CDR3 protein. The table lists roughly 100,000 distinct CDR3 sequences, 10% to 15% of them singletons. The V call is TRBV6-5, the J call TRBJ2-7; 10 positions match TRBD1. Source material: whole blood. This clonotype was sampled from an adult who was a healthcare worker with PCR-confirmed SARS-CoV-2 infection or an uninfected control (not recorded which). The CDR3 bases are TGTGCCAGCAGTTACTCGGGACAGGGGAGAAGCGAGCAGTACTTC. Translating it yields CASSYSGQGRSEQYF.